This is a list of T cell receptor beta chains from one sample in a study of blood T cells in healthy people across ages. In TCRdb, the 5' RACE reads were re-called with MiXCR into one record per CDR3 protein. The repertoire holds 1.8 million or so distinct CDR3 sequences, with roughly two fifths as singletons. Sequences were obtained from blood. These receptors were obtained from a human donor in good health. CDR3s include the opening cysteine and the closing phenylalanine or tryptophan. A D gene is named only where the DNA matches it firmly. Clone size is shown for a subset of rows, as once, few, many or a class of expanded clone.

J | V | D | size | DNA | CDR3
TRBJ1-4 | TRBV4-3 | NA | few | TGCGCCAGCAGCCAAACTTCAACCGGGGGACTGAGGTTAGGTGAAAAACTGTTTTTT | CASSQTSTGGLRLGEKLFF
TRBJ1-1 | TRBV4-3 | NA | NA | TGCGCCAGCAGCCCGGAAGAGGGTACTGAAGCTTTCTTT | CASSPEEGTEAFF
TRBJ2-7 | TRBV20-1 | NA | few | TGCAGTGCTTACGGAGGGGGCAGATATCAAGACGAGCAGTACTTC | CSAYGGGRYQDEQYF
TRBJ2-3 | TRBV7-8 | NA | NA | TGTGCCAGCAGCTTGAGGACTGTCTCTGACACAGATACGCAGTATTTT | CASSLRTVSDTDTQYF
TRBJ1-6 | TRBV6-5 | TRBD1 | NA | TGTGCCAGCAGTTACGGACAGGGGTTTAATTCACCCCTCCACTTT | CASSYGQGFNSPLHF
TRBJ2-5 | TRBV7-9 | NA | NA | TGTGCCAGCAGCTCGCGACAGTACCAAGAGACCCAGTACTTC | CASSSRQYQETQYF
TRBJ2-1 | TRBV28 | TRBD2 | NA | TGTGCCAGCAGTTTCGGTAGCGGGGGAATCTCCTACAATGAGCAGTTCTTC | CASSFGSGGISYNEQFF
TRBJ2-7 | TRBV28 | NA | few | TGTGCCAGCAATCGGCCGGGAACCTCCTACGAGCAGTACTTC | CASNRPGTSYEQYF
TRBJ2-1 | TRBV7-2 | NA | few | TGTGCCAGCAGCTTTTATGGGGAGGAGCAGTTCTTC | CASSFYGEEQFF
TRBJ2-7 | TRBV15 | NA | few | TGTGCCACCAGGGGGTCCTACGAGCAGTACTTC | CATRGSYEQYF
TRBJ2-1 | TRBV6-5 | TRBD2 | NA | TGTGCCAGCAGTTACCCGGAGGCGGGGGGGATAGGTGAGCAGTTCTTC | CASSYPEAGGIGEQFF
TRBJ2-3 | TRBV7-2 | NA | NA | TGTGCCAGCAGCCCCCTCCGTGGGCATACGCAGTATTTT | CASSPLRGHTQYF
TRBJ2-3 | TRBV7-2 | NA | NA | TGTGCCAGCAGCTTAGCTTATAGGGGGGATACGCAGTATTTT | CASSLAYRGDTQYF
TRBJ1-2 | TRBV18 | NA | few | TGTGCCAGCTCACCGGGGGGAAGTCATGGCTACACCTTC | CASSPGGSHGYTF
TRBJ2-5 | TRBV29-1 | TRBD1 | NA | TGCAGCGTTAGTCGAGGGGGCTATCAGGAGACCCAGTACTTC | CSVSRGGYQETQYF
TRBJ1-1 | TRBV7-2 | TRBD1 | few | TGTGCCAGCAGCAAACGACAGGGGTCTTGGACTGAAGCTTTCTTT | CASSKRQGSWTEAFF
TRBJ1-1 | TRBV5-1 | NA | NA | TGCGCCAGCAGCCCCCGGGGCACAATGAACACTGAGGCTTTCTTT | CASSPRGTMNTEAFF
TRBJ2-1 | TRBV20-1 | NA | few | TGCAGTGCTAGACATATACTGGGTGAGCAGTTCTTC | CSARHILGEQFF
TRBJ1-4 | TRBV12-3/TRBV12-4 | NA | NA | TGTGCCAGCAGTTTCAGAAGAGGGTATAATGAAAAACTGTTTTTT | CASSFRRGYNEKLFF
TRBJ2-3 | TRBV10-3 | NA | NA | TGTGCCATCACCACACCGGCGGCAGATACGCAGTATTTT | CAITTPAADTQYF
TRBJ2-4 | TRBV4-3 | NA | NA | TGCGCCAGCAGCCAAGGAGGGTTCAGGGGAGGGGTTCATTTCAAAAACATTCAGTACTTC | CASSQGGFRGGVHFKNIQYF
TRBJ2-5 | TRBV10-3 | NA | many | TGTGCCATCCTAGGAAGGCAGCAAGAGACCCAGTACTTC | CAILGRQQETQYF
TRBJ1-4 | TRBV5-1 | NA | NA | TGCGCCAGCAGCTTGGAAGGGAACGGACGTGAAAAACTGTTTTTT | CASSLEGNGREKLFF
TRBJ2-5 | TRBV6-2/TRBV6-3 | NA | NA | TGTGCCAGCAGTTATTCTAGCCTAGGGGAGACCCAGTACTTC | CASSYSSLGETQYF
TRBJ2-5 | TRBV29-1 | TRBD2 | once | TGCAGCGTTGATCTAGCGGGGGGGCCCAGGGAGACCCAGTACTTC | CSVDLAGGPRETQYF
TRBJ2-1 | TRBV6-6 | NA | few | TGTGCCAGCAGTTACGGTACTGGGATGCAGTTCTTC | CASSYGTGMQFF
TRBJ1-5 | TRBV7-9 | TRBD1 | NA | TGTGCCAGCAGTTCCGACAGGGAGGTTCAGCCCCAGCATTTT | CASSSDREVQPQHF
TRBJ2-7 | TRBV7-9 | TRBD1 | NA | TGTGCCAGCAGCTTAAGCCCACAGGGGGGCTACGAGCAGTACTTC | CASSLSPQGGYEQYF
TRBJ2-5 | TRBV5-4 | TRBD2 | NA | TGTGCCAGCAAGGGGCTAGCGGAGCTCCAAGAGACCCAGTACTTC | CASKGLAELQETQYF
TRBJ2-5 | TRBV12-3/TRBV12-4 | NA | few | TGTGCCAGCAGTTTAGGCAATCAAGCGGAGACCCAGTACTTC | CASSLGNQAETQYF
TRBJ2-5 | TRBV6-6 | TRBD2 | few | TGTGCCAGCAGTTACTGGGCTAGCGGGACCCAAGAGACCCAGTACTTC | CASSYWASGTQETQYF
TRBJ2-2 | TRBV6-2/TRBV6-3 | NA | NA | TGTGCCAGCAATGACAGGACGCTCGGGGAGCTGTTTTTT | CASNDRTLGELFF
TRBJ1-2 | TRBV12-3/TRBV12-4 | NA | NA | TGTGCCAGCACCCAAGGGAGAGGGTATGGCTACACCTTC | CASTQGRGYGYTF
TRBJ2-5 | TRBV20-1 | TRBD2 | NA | TGCAGTGCCGACCTAGGCAGCGGGGGGCCGGAGACCCAGTACTTC | CSADLGSGGPETQYF
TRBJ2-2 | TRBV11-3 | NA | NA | TGTGCCAGCAGCCAAACAGGGTTGAACACCGGGGAGCTGTTTTTT | CASSQTGLNTGELFF
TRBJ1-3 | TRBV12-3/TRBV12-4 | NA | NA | TGTGCCAGCATCCCAAGGGGAGGAAACACCATATATTTT | CASIPRGGNTIYF
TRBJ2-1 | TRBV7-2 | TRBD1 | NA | TGTGCCAGCAGCGGGACAATTTGGGGGACAGGGCAAAATGAGCAGTTCTTC | CASSGTIWGTGQNEQFF